The 24 T cell receptor beta chains reported below all come from one sample, sequenced in a study of regulatory T cells in long-lasting Graves disease. Arm-PCR of CDR3 regions and iRepertoire HTBI primers were the basis on which TCR beta libraries were built. TCRdb reanalysed the multiplex PCR reads using MiXCR and keeps one entry per CDR3 protein. The sample comprises about 530,000 distinct CDR3 sequences, 15% to 20% of which are singletons, and around 25% rests with the top ten. The time point denotes: newly diagnosed GD, antithyroid drugs for less than 3 months. Preparation of the TCR library used RNA extracted from PBMCs. These records were also assigned to another study, of T cells in Graves' hyperthyroidism and ophthalmopathy.

The source was peripheral blood mononuclear cells (PBMCs), collected at new diagnosis, from a patient treated with antithyroid drugs. The source of these receptors is a woman between 40 and 65 years old with Graves disease.

A few counts support this clonotype. V is TRBV7-2 and J is TRBJ1-5; D possibly corresponds to TRBD1 (5 bases). The CDR3 covers 23 residues. Germline V gene lookup returns CDR1 SGHTA and CDR2 FQGNSA. Trimming pared 5 bases from V and 2 bases from J, leaving 37 bases between. CDR3 region: CASSPTGWALRFKDQGGNQPQHF. In DNA form, the CDR3 reads TGTGCCAGCAGCCCCACGGGGTGGGCCCTAAGGTTTAAAGATCAGGGTGGCAATCAGCCCCAGCATTTT.

This clonotype showed up many times. The chain couples TRBV5-1 to TRBJ1-4, with 7 bases lining up with TRBD1. CDR1 and CDR2 (germline): SGHRS, YFSETQ. The CDR3 extends over 15 amino acids. J gave up 0 bases and V 4 bases, and 3 bases lay outside the gene matches. In DNA, the CDR3 is TGCGCCAGCAGCACCGGGACAGCAACTAATGAAAAACTGTTTTTT. It encodes CASSTGTATNEKLFF.

V and J are TRBV3-1 and TRBJ1-2; 7 nucleotides match TRBD1. CDR3 size: 13 residues. V trimming: 5 bases; J trimming: 7 bases; junction bases outside the gene matches: 7. The germline V gene has CDR1 LGHDT and CDR2 YNNKEL (reference sequence). CDR3 coding DNA: TGTGCCAGCAGCTCCCACAGGGGCTCTGGCTACACCTTC. It translates to CASSSHRGSGYTF. Combining the CDR3 with reference TRBV3-1 and TRBJ1-2 gives the whole variable domain DTAVSQTPKYLVTQMGNDKSIKCEQNLGHDTMYWYKQDSKKFLKIMFSYNNKELIINETVPNRFSPKSPDKAHLNLHINSLELGDSAVYFCASSSHRGSGYTFGSGTRLTVV.

This clonotype was observed a handful of times. The chain joins TRBV7-7 to TRBJ2-2; D remains ambiguous. Germline CDR1 SSHAT, CDR2 FNYEAQ (reference sequence). The CDR3 totals 12 residues. CDR3 residues: CAEALGSGELFF. The DNA of the CDR3 is TGTGCTGAAGCTTTAGGTTCCGGGGAGCTGTTTTTT.

Comment on this clonotype: Just one base apart from a much larger clone, this may be a read error. The chain uses TRBV6-1 and TRBJ1-1, with D tentatively TRBD1 (6 bases). The CDR3 runs to 15 residues. V dropped 6 bases and J dropped 7 bases, with 21 bases sitting between them. Germline-derived CDR1 and CDR2 are MNHNS and SASEGT. CDR3 sequence reads: CASSIGTKRQDEAFF. CDR3 sequence (DNA): TGTGCCAGCAGCATCGGGACGAAACGACAGGATGAAGCTTTCTTT.

This clonotype showed up just a few times. The V and J genes are TRBV13 and TRBJ2-4; 7 bases are shared with TRBD1. V lost 6 bases, J lost 4 bases, and 9 bases stayed unmatched. The germline V gene has CDR1 PRHDT and CDR2 FYEKMQ (reference sequence). This CDR3 has 15 residues. The CDR3 DNA reads as TGTGCCAGCAGACCTGGTGGCAGGGGGAAAAACATTCAGTACTTC. Its protein is CASRPGGRGKNIQYF.

The rearrangement links TRBV7-9 to TRBJ2-3; 7 bases agree with TRBD2. Germline values: CDR1 SEHNR, CDR2 FQNEAQ (reference sequence). The CDR3 sequence is 13 residues long. The V gene end was trimmed by 2 bases and the J gene end by 6 bases; junction bases not matched to a gene: 2. Written as DNA, the CDR3 is TGTGCCAGCAGCTTAATCGGGGGGGATACGCAGTATTTT. Protein: CASSLIGGDTQYF.

The genes are TRBV9 and TRBJ2-7, with D perhaps TRBD1 (6 bases). Germline CDR1 SGDLS, CDR2 YYNGEE. The CDR3 covers 14 residues. Trimming stripped 1 base from V and 2 bases from J, with 10 bases between. The DNA of the CDR3 is TGTGCCAGCAGCGTAACAGGGAGCCCCTACGAGCAGTACTTC. Encoded protein: CASSVTGSPYEQYF.

This clonotype was seen ten or more times. The chain joins TRBV10-2 to TRBJ1-5; D not certain. CDR1 is WSHSY, CDR2 SAAADI, per germline. The CDR3 totals 17 residues. V lost 2 bases, J lost 2 bases, and 16 bases lay in between. The CDR3 region is CASSETGLRGGNQPQHF. The DNA of the CDR3 is TGCGCCAGCAGTGAGACCGGACTCAGAGGAGGCAATCAGCCCCAGCATTTT.

This clonotype has a handful of counts. The chain recombines TRBV6-1 with TRBJ1-6; 7 nucleotides agree with TRBD1. CDR1 MNHNS and CDR2 SASEGT come from the germline V gene. CDR3 length: 14 residues. V shed 7 bases and J 4 bases; nucleotides not matched to a gene: 4. CDR3 in amino acids: CASTGTAYNSPLHF. The CDR3 region has the DNA TGTGCCAGCACCGGGACAGCATATAATTCACCCCTCCACTTT.

This clonotype was recorded many times. The chain carries TRBV20-1 and TRBJ2-3; either TRBD1 or TRBD2 may fit D (6 bases each). V lost 3 bases, J lost 2 bases, and 12 bases lay in between. The CDR3 loop spans 14 amino acids. CDR1 is DFQATT and CDR2 is SNEGSKA in the germline V gene (reference sequence). CDR3 bases: TGCAGTGCTAGGAGGGGGGCTCCCACAGATACGCAGTATTTT. Its protein product is CSARRGAPTDTQYF.

Comments on this clonotype: A clone one base away is much larger, so this may be a read error. The chain couples TRBV6-1 to TRBJ2-7, with D possibly matching TRBD2 (5 bases). This CDR3 comprises 15 residues. The V gene's germline CDR1 is MNHNS and CDR2 SASEGT. Trimming cost V 6 bases and J 2 bases, with 17 bases left between them. CDR3 region: CASRPGRGNPYEQYF. CDR3 DNA sequence: TGTGCCAGCAGACCCGGACGGGGTAACCCCTACGAGCAGTACTTC.

This clonotype occurred once. The chain has TRBV4-1 and TRBJ1-5, with TRBD1 matching over 7 bases. The CDR3 loop spans 16 amino acids. V gave up 3 bases and J gave up 5 bases; unmatched junction bases: 10. The germline V gene encodes CDR1 MGHRA and CDR2 YSYEKL. CDR3 region: CASSHLGRGQDQPQHF. CDR3 nucleotides: TGCGCCAGCAGCCATTTGGGGAGGGGGCAAGATCAGCCCCAGCATTTT.

In this sample, this clonotype turned up a few times. This chain joins TRBV6-1 and TRBJ2-1; 7 nucleotides agree with TRBD2. The CDR3 is 14 residues long. Trimming at V came to 7 bases and at J to 4 bases, leaving 7 bases not matched to a gene. Germline lookup yields CDR1 MNHNS and CDR2 SASEGT. CDR3 protein: CASTRLAEYNEQFF. CDR3 DNA sequence: TGTGCCAGCACGAGGCTAGCGGAATACAATGAGCAGTTCTTC.

V and J are TRBV3-1 and TRBJ2-5; D is possibly TRBD1 (6 bases). Trimming stripped 4 bases from V and 1 base from J, with 16 bases between. CDR3 length: 16 amino acids. CDR1 and CDR2 (germline): LGHDT, YNNKEL (reference sequence). In nucleotides, the CDR3 is TGTGCCAGCAGCCCCGGTCAAAGGGGGATCCAAGAGACCCAGTACTTC. As protein: CASSPGQRGIQETQYF.

The chain uses TRBV14 and TRBJ2-2; D gene unclear. This CDR3 is built from 13 residues. The germline V and J ends were trimmed by 0 bases and 11 bases, with 10 bases remaining between them. Germline V lookup: CDR1 SGHDN, CDR2 FVKESK. CDR3 DNA: TGTGCCAGCAGCCAAGAGGTTATCGGCGAGCTGTTTTTT. This translates into CASSQEVIGELFF.

This clonotype showed up just a few times. V and J are TRBV10-3 and TRBJ2-1; D is perhaps TRBD2 (5 bases). This CDR3 is built from 16 residues. Germline V gene lookup returns CDR1 ENHRY and CDR2 SYGVKD. V lost 11 bases and J lost 4, with 24 bases in between. The CDR3 nucleotides read TGTGCCGGCAGTTACGTCGTTAGCGCCGTTTACAATGAGCAGTTCTTC. It yields the protein CAGSYVVSAVYNEQFF.

The genes are TRBV20-1 and TRBJ1-1, with a tentative D call TRBD1 (5 bases). V lost 0 bases and J 6 bases, leaving 14 bases between the germline ends. This CDR3 comprises 14 residues. Looked up from germline, CDR1 is DFQATT and CDR2 is SNEGSKA (reference sequence). CDR3 sequence reads: CSARDRKGQSEAFF. CDR3 in DNA: TGCAGTGCTAGAGATCGGAAAGGACAATCTGAAGCTTTCTTT.

This clonotype was picked up many times. The genes are TRBV20-1 and TRBJ2-1; 11 nucleotides agree with TRBD2. This CDR3 contains 14 residues. Trimming cost V 1 base and J 8 bases; bases outside gene matches: 4. The germline V gene has CDR1 DFQATT and CDR2 SNEGSKA (reference sequence). Here the CDR3 reads CSARGLAGPDEQFF. CDR3 bases: TGCAGTGCTAGAGGACTAGCGGGGCCAGATGAGCAGTTCTTC.

This clonotype has just a few counts. V gene TRBV3-1 combines with J gene TRBJ1-1; D may be TRBD1 (6 bases). Germline V lookup: CDR1 LGHDT, CDR2 YNNKEL (reference sequence). Between the trimmed V and J ends, which lost 4 bases and 4 bases, there was a span of 13 bases. CDR3 length: 14 residues. This CDR3 is CASSPDRFRTEAFF. The CDR3 coding sequence is TGTGCCAGCAGCCCAGACAGGTTTCGCACTGAAGCTTTCTTT.

At least ten counts were recorded for this clonotype. The chain joins TRBV7-2 to TRBJ2-4, with 8 bases aligning to TRBD1. From germline, CDR1 is SGHTA and CDR2 FQGNSA. The V and J ends lost 4 bases and 0 bases, in that order; junction bases with no gene match: 5. There are 16 residues in the CDR3. DNA of the CDR3: TGTGCCAGCAGCTCCGGACAGGGAAAAGCCAAAAACATTCAGTACTTC. Its translation: CASSSGQGKAKNIQYF.

This clonotype showed up many times. V and J are TRBV3-1 and TRBJ1-1; no reliable D call. V was shortened by 2 bases and J by 5 bases, with 6 bases between the two germline ends. The CDR3 has 12 amino acids. Germline V gene sequence: CDR1 LGHDT, CDR2 YNNKEL (reference sequence). The CDR3 spells CASSQFGTEAFF. The CDR3 DNA sequence: TGTGCCAGCAGCCAATTTGGGACTGAAGCTTTCTTT.

The chain joins TRBV18 to TRBJ1-2, with D unresolved. CDR3 length: 16 amino acids. Trimming cost V 0 bases and J 1 base, with 12 bases left between them. Germline V gives CDR1 KGHSH, CDR2 LQKENI. CDR3 coding DNA: TGTGCCAGCTCACCACCGCGGACGTCTGGTAACTATGGCTACACCTTC. Its protein product is CASSPPRTSGNYGYTF.

This clonotype was found many times. One end of the junction varies from germline; a read error may be responsible. The rearrangement joins TRBV20-1 to TRBJ1-1, with D perhaps matching TRBD1 (5 bases). The CDR3 is 12 amino acids. The V gene's germline CDR1 is DFQATT and CDR2 SNEGSKA (reference sequence). CDR3 sequence (DNA): TGCAGTGCTGGAGACAGCATTATTGAAGCTTTCTTT. Encoded protein: CSAGDSIIEAFF.